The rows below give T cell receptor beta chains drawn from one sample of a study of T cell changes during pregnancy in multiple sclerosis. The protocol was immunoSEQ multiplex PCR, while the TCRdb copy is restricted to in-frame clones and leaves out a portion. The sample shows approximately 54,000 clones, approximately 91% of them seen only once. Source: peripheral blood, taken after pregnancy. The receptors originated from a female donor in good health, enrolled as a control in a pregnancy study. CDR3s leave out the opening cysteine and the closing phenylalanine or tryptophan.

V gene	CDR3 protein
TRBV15	ATSRSSGSETDTQY
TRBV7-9	ASSPDSYYGGYT
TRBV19	ASSINRASEAF
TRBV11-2	ASSPGAGYT
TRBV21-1	ASSTLGGEQF
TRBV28	ASSLWRQGSGGNTIY
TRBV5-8	ASSLLTGVNTGELF
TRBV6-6	ASSQDRDNEKLF
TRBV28	ASSFQLGTGGSSYNEQF
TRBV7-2	ASSLAANRGSRHTIY
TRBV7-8	ASGGGPLYGYT
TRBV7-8	ASSSTDRANYGYT
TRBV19	ASSQDRVGVQPQH
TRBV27	ASSFQQTGELF
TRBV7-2	ASSLDRGREKLF
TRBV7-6	ASSQGQHYGYT
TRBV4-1	ASSPWTGSNSPLH
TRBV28	ASSRPGVYNEQF
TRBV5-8	ASSRDRGALVSGNTIY
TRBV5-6	ASSLGLTYEQY
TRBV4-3	ASSQGDRGNEKLF
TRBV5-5	ASSQQGRGQPQH
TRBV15	ATSRDWGTGGHGYT
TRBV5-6	ASSSPGLTGSGANVLT
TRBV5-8	ASSLRRSSYEQY
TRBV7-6	ASSLSSTSGLAGAYEQY
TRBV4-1	ASSQDGLALYNEQF
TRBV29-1	SVVREHRYGYT
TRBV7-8	ASSPGGGLGADTQY
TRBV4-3	ASSQVAGSGYT
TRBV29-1	SVAGDASNTGELF